This TCR beta chain was retrieved from a study of technical replicates of blood from a handful of donors. The CDR3 consists of 14 residues. CDR1 is MGHRA, CDR2 YSYEKL, per germline. V trimming: 5 bases; J trimming: 3 bases; junction bases outside the gene matches: 5. The assay was immunoSEQ multiplex PCR, and TCRdb's table has in-frame clones only and misses some. Of approximately 87,000 clones listed, 85% to 95% are singletons. The sequenced material came from T cells isolated from PBMCs. The chain has TRBV4-1 and TRBJ2-7; 9 positions agree with TRBD2. This clonotype originated in a human donor in good health. CDR3 in amino acids: CASSEVAGVYEQYF. CDR3 nucleotides: TGCGCCAGCAGCGAGGTAGCGGGAGTCTACGAGCAGTACTTC.